Only a few counts were recorded for the clone carrying this T cell receptor (beta chain). Antigen: not known. The entry originates in a study of identical twins. General study results and limits: Out-of-frame alpha sequences common to twins exhibited a surplus of low generation probability. Among beta out-of-frame sequences, excess sharing between twins appeared weaker.

Germline V CDR1 and CDR2: LGHDT, YNNKEL (reference sequence). This CDR3 comprises 19 residues. V was pared by 8 bases and J by 0 bases, with 19 bases of the junction left unmatched. TCRdb re-derived calls from the 5' RACE reads in MiXCR, one entry per CDR3 protein. The sample has about 260,000 distinct CDR3 sequences; about 7.3% are singletons. These data also featured in a second study, about yellow fever vaccine responses in identical twins.

The genes are TRBV3-1 and TRBJ2-3; 8 bases are a match to TRBD2. Sequencing was carried out using memory (CD45RO+) T cells sorted from blood. The clonotype comes from a woman aged 18-35 years in good health. The CDR3 DNA follows: TGTGCCAGCGCGGGAGGTGGGCTAGCGGAAAAACCTAGCACAGATACGCAGTATTTT. Residues: CASAGGGLAEKPSTDTQYF.